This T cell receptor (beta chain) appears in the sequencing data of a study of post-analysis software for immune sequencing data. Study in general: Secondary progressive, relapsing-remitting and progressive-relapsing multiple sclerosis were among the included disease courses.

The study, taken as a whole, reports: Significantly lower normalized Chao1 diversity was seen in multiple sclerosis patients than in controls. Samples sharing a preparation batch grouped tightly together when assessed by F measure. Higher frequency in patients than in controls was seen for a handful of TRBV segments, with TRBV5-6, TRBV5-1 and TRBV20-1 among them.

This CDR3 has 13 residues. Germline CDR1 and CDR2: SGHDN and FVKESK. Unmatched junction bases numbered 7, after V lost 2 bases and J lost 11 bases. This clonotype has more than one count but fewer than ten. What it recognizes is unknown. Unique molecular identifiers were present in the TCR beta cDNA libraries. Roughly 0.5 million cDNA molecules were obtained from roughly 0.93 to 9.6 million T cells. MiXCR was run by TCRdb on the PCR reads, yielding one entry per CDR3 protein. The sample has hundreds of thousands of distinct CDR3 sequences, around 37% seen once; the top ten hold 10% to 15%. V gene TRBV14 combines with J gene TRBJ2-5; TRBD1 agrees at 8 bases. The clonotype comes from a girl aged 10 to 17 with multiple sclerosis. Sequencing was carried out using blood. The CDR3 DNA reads TGTGCCAGCAGCCAAAACCGACAGGGGAAGCAGTACTTC. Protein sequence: CASSQNRQGKQYF. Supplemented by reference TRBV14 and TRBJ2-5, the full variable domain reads EAGVTQFPSHSVIEKGQTVTLRCDPISGHDNLYWYRRVMGKEIKFLLHFVKESKQDESGMPNNRFLAERTGGTYSTLKVQPAELEDSGVYFCASSQNRQGKQYFGPGTRLLVL.